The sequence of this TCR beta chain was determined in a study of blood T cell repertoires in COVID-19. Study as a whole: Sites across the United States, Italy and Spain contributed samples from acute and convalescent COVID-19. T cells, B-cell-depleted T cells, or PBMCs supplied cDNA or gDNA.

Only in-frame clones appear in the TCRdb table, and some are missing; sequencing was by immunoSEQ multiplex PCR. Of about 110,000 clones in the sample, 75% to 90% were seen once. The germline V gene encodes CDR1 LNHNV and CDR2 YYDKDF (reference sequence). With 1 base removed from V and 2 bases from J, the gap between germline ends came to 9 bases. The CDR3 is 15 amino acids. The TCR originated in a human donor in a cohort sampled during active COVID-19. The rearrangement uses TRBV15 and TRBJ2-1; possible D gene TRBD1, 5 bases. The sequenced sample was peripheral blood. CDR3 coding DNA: TGTGCCACCAGCAGAGTTAGGGGAACCTACAATGAGCAGTTCTTC. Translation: CATSRVRGTYNEQFF.